The TCR beta chain described here comes from a study of beta chain features in type 1 diabetes (dated by TCRdb to between 2018 and 2020). Background on the whole study: Mean age, gender distribution, total cell number and subset yield were not different between patients and healthy donors. A total of roughly 99,000,000 sorted cells were examined across all samples, and the number of cells per subset was strongly correlated with RNA yield. The study compared the TCRB repertoires of sorted circulating CD4+ T cell subsets in recently diagnosed type 1 diabetes patients with those in matched healthy donors. Regulatory and stem cell-like memory subsets were obtained from only 8 patients and roughly 8 healthy donors, while naive and central memory subsets were obtained from all 30 or so donors. Overall study results and their limits: Because small numbers of individuals were included in the HLA sub-analyses, any influence of HLA type on TCRB rearrangement was left unresolved. Sequencing cDNA rather than genomic DNA could over-represent highly expressing activated cells, although activation and CD3 levels did not differ between groups. Shorter templates might have been favored by PCR, but patient and control samples were amplified and corrected together, so both groups would have been affected equally by any skew. Type 1 diabetes patients showed a moderate but significant shortening of TCRB CDR3 length in all four CD4+ subsets. Naive, central memory and regulatory TCRB repertoires appeared more similar among patients than among healthy donors. Fewer insertions and more nucleotide deletions at VDJ recombination sites were observed in patients with type 1 diabetes, implying thymic rearrangement abnormalities.

A single peripheral blood draw of around 0.11 L on average was collected from each donor into heparinised tubes. A BD FACSAria II and a panel including CD45RO, CCR7, CD25, CD127, CD95 and CD27 were used to sort naive, central memory, regulatory and stem cell-like memory CD4+ T cells. A purity above 98% was achieved for all sorted populations. Right away, PBMCs were isolated by Lymphoprep density gradient centrifugation and were stained directly, with no culture step. Samples were stained and sorted in pairs, with one healthy donor and one patient per experiment, so that batch effects were minimized. Turning to this clone: Its antigen is unknown. Base quality data are lacking; no much larger clone is found one base away.

All of the isolated RNA was reverse transcribed with the High Capacity cDNA Reverse Transcription Kit, so expressed TCRB transcripts were sequenced. Naive, central memory and regulatory T cell samples underwent deep immunoSEQ sequencing, averaging about 3.57 million total reads per sample. Sorted cells were lysed in RLT buffer and RNA was extracted with DNase-treated RNeasy Micro or Mini kits, depending on cell number. Each cell subset was processed on its own to prevent cross-contamination, while patient and healthy donor samples were processed together. Using the immunoSEQ multiplex PCR, TCRB sequences were amplified from cDNA into 87-bp fragments spanning the CDR3 region. Amplicons were sequenced on the Illumina HiSeq platform. The paper's data handling went like this. Synthetic template baselines were used to correct PCR bias computationally, reads within Hamming distance 2 were collapsed, and singletons that could not be merged were discarded. By aligning reads against IMGT, V, D and J genes, CDR3 length, and insertions or deletions at six rearrangement sites were assigned. Clonotype counts were normalized to sorted cell number within each subset before computing true diversity and Gini coefficients with the tcR R package. The overlap coefficient, calculated on TCRB nucleotide sequences, was used to quantify repertoire sharing. As a proxy for the pre-selection repertoire, out-of-frame TCRB sequences from naive cells were analyzed. Held by TCRdb, this immuneACCESS table contains in-frame sequences only and omits some clones. Under half of the omission traces to an unresolved V gene where checked; the cause of the rest is unknown. V and J calls and clone size are copied from that table; D and trimming were computed from the DNA. The sample has hundreds of thousands of clones on record, approximately 14% of them singletons. 0.017% of the sample lies in the top ten.

Trimming takes 3 bases from V and 0 bases from J, and the germline ends sit 3 bases apart. Its CDR3 holds 14 amino acids, cysteine through phenylalanine. The read is trimmed to its CDR3 DNA, 42 bases read in frame from base 1. CDR1 and CDR2 are read off the germline V gene as SGHTA and FQGTGA. The sequenced material came from naive CD4+ T cells from blood. The cell subset or site label, as the study defines it: true naive CD4+ T cells. The chain employs TRBV7-3 and TRBJ2-6, with the D gene uncertain. The clonotype originates from a man aged 25 to 40 with type 1 diabetes. The bases read TGTGCCAGCAGCTTCTTCTCTGGGGCCAACGTCCTGACTTTC. Its translation is CASSFFSGANVLTF.